This entry lists 19 T cell receptor beta chains sequenced from one sample in a study of T cell responses to AZD1222 COVID-19 vaccine. The table came from immunoSEQ multiplex PCR; TCRdb's copy has only in-frame clones and leaves some out. The sample shows 65,000 to 85,000 clones, roughly 90% of them seen only once. Sequenced material: peripheral blood, taken on day 0 of AZD1222 vaccination. The receptors were sampled from an adult in good health.

The rearrangement joins TRBV24-1 to TRBJ2-3; 12 bases line up with TRBD1. Germline V gene sequence: CDR1 KGHDR, CDR2 SFDVKD. With 5 bases clipped from V and 5 bases from J, the junction kept 10 bases outside the gene matches. The CDR3 totals 17 residues. CDR3 amino acids: CATSALGDRGRRDTQYF. In DNA, the CDR3 is TGTGCCACCAGTGCCCTGGGGGACAGGGGGCGCCGAGATACGCAGTATTTT.

The chain employs TRBV3-1 (or the pseudogene TRBV3-2) and TRBJ2-1; 9 nucleotides match TRBD1. The CDR3 spans 16 residues. Unmatched junction bases numbered 11, after V lost 4 bases and J lost 7 bases. Germline V gene sequence: CDR1 LGHDT, CDR2 YNNKEL (reference sequence). The DNA for the CDR3 is TGTGCCAGCAGCCCCTCCCCGGGACAGGGTGCGAATGAGCAGTTCTTC. It is translated as CASSPSPGQGANEQFF.

The rearrangement links TRBV5-1 to TRBJ2-5, with 11 bases lining up with TRBD1. The CDR3 consists of 15 residues. The germline V gene encodes CDR1 SGHRS and CDR2 YFSETQ. V shed 6 bases and J 4 bases; nucleotides not matched to a gene: 8. DNA for the CDR3: TGCGCCAGCACTCACCGGGACAGGGGGACAGAGACCCAGTACTTC. This sequence encodes CASTHRDRGTETQYF.

V is TRBV3-1 (or the pseudogene TRBV3-2) and J is TRBJ1-3; maybe TRBD1 (5 bases). Germline V CDR1 and CDR2: LGHDT, YNNKEL (reference sequence). The CDR3 sequence is 18 residues long. V was trimmed by 3 bases and J by 0 bases, leaving 18 bases between them. The CDR3 DNA follows: TGTGCCAGCAGCCAGAAACCCCCGACAGAAGCCTCTGGAAACACCATATATTTT. It yields the protein CASSQKPPTEASGNTIYF.

The chain is built from TRBV10-1 and TRBJ2-1, with TRBD2 matching over 11 bases. The J segment lost 6 bases and the V segment lost 11 bases, leaving 9 bases of the junction unmatched. Germline-derived CDR1 and CDR2 are WNHNN and SYGVQD (reference sequence). The CDR3 length is 14 residues. This chain's CDR3 is CALGGLAGGNEQFF. The CDR3 region has the DNA TGCGCCCTAGGAGGGCTAGCGGGAGGCAATGAGCAGTTCTTC.

This clone showed up just a few times. The chain joins TRBV30 to TRBJ1-1, with 8 bases matching TRBD1. V lost 2 bases and J lost 4; bases outside the gene matches: 6. There are 14 residues in the CDR3. The V gene's germline CDR1 is GTSNPN and CDR2 SVGIG (reference sequence). CDR3 protein: CAWSRQGKGTEAFF. In nucleotides, the CDR3 is TGTGCCTGGAGTCGACAGGGGAAAGGCACTGAAGCTTTCTTT.

V and J are TRBV9 and TRBJ2-5, with no clear D. CDR3 length: 12 residues. V lost 6 bases and J 4 bases, leaving 10 bases between the germline ends. CDR1 is SGDLS and CDR2 is YYNGEE in the germline V gene. The CDR3 DNA follows: TGTGCCAGCAATTATCCCCGAGAGACCCAGTACTTC. It is translated as CASNYPRETQYF.

CDR3 nucleotides: TGTGCCAGTAGTATAGATCACGCCACATTAAATCAGCCCCAGCATTTT. It specifies CASSIDHATLNQPQHF. This sequence joins TRBV19 and TRBJ1-5, with D uncertain. CDR3 length: 16 amino acids. The germline gives CDR1 LNHDA, CDR2 SQIVND (reference sequence). Trimming took off 0 bases at V and 4 bases at J, with 13 bases between the two ends. Full variable domain (rest looked up from reference TRBV19 and TRBJ1-5): DGGITQSPKYLFRKEGQNVTLSCEQNLNHDAMYWYRQDPGQGLRLIYYSQIVNDFQKGDIAEGYSVSREKKESFPLTVTSAQKNPTAFYLCASSIDHATLNQPQHFGDGTRLSIL.

V and J are TRBV18 and TRBJ1-4; no clear D gene. Trimming shortened V by 0 bases and J by 8 bases, and 13 bases separated the two germline ends. This CDR3 region has 15 residues. CDR1 and CDR2 (germline): KGHSH, LQKENI. The CDR3 reads CASSPPGLGSEKLFF. CDR3 bases: TGTGCCAGCTCACCACCCGGCCTGGGGAGCGAAAAACTGTTTTTT.

This clone was detected only a few times. This rearrangement joins TRBV7-2 to TRBJ2-5, with D perhaps TRBD1 (6 bases). Germline values: CDR1 SGHTA, CDR2 FQGNSA. V lost 5 bases and J 2 bases, leaving 12 bases between the germline ends. The CDR3 is made up of 14 amino acids. The CDR3 DNA reads as TGTGCCAGCAGCCCCGGACAGAGACAAGAGACCCAGTACTTC. Translating gives CASSPGQRQETQYF.

This rearrangement joins TRBV5-4 to TRBJ2-1; 9 bases align to TRBD1. Trimming took 5 bases from V and 0 from J; bases not matched to a gene: 3. The CDR3 has 15 residues. Germline loops: CDR1 SGHNT, CDR2 YYREEE (reference sequence). CDR3 DNA: TGTGCCAGCAGTCAGGACAGGGGCTCCTACAATGAGCAGTTCTTC. Translated, it gives CASSQDRGSYNEQFF. Full variable domain (missing parts from reference TRBV5-4 and TRBJ2-1): ETGVTQSPTHLIKTRGQQVTLRCSSQSGHNTVSWYQQALGQGPQFIFQYYREEENGRGNFPPRFSGLQFPNYSSELNVNALELDDSALYLCASSQDRGSYNEQFFGPGTRLTVL.

This sequence joins TRBV9 and TRBJ2-1; D is unclear. This CDR3 has 15 residues. Germline CDR1 and CDR2: SGDLS and YYNGEE. V gave up 0 bases and J gave up 1 base, with 8 bases separating them. The CDR3 DNA is TGTGCCAGCAGCGTAGCGGGCCTTTCCTACAATGAGCAGTTCTTC. Protein: CASSVAGLSYNEQFF. The full variable domain, in which reference TRBV9 and TRBJ2-1 provide the parts outside the CDR3, is DSGVTQTPKHLITATGQRVTLRCSPRSGDLSVYWYQQSLDQGLQFLIQYYNGEERAKGNILERFSAQQFPDLHSELNLSSLELGDSALYFCASSVAGLSYNEQFFGPGTRLTVL.

The CDR3: CASSRTGNSNQPQHF. The CDR3 DNA is TGTGCCAGCAGCCGAACAGGTAATAGCAATCAGCCCCAGCATTTT. The genes are TRBV3-1 (or the pseudogene TRBV3-2) and TRBJ1-5; TRBD1 is a possible D gene (5 bases). Germline assignment: CDR1 LGHDT and CDR2 YNNKEL (reference sequence). The CDR3 loop spans 15 amino acids. V shed 4 bases and J shed 0 bases, with 10 bases lying between them.

In this sample, this clone turned up once. The rearrangement joins TRBV20-1 to TRBJ1-1; weak D call: TRBD1 (5 bases). CDR3 size: 13 residues. The germline CDR1 and CDR2 sequences are DFQATT and SNEGSKA (reference sequence). Trimming removed 3 bases at V and 5 bases at J, with 13 bases between. The CDR3 protein is CSASSREGTEAFF. CDR3 nucleotides: TGCAGTGCTAGTAGCAGGGAGGGGACTGAAGCTTTCTTT.

By its share, this clone is medium-sized. This chain joins TRBV27 and TRBJ1-5, with D maybe TRBD1 (5 bases). The CDR3 totals 14 residues. V lost 4 bases to trimming and J lost 7 bases, with 14 bases between them. Germline values: CDR1 MNHEY, CDR2 SMNVEV (reference sequence). In DNA, the CDR3 is TGTGCCAGCAGTTATGGGGCCGACGGCCAGCCCCAGCATTTT. Its protein product is CASSYGADGQPQHF.

The chain has TRBV2 and TRBJ1-5, with D possibly TRBD1 on 6 matching bases. Germline CDR1 SNHLY, CDR2 FYNNEI. V was clipped by 3 bases and J by 3 bases, with 12 bases between them. The CDR3 has 15 amino acids. The CDR3 coding sequence is TGTGCCAGCAGTGACAGGGGCACGACCAATCAGCCCCAGCATTTT. The encoded protein is CASSDRGTTNQPQHF. Complete variable domain (other parts from reference TRBV2 and TRBJ1-5): EPEVTQTPSHQVTQMGQEVILRCVPISNHLYFYWYRQILGQKVEFLVSFYNNEISEKSEIFDDQFSVERPDGSNFTLKIRSTKLEDSAMYFCASSDRGTTNQPQHFGDGTRLSIL.

This rearrangement joins TRBV10-3 to TRBJ2-3; 14 bases map to TRBD2. The germline V gene encodes CDR1 ENHRY and CDR2 SYGVKD. This CDR3 spans 18 amino acids. After removal of 5 bases from V and 2 bases from J, the junction contained 9 bases not matched to a gene. DNA of the CDR3: TGTGCCATCAGTCAAGGACTAGCGGGGGGCCCCTTCACAGATACGCAGTATTTT. Its protein product is CAISQGLAGGPFTDTQYF.

V and J are TRBV2 and TRBJ2-2; D is uncertain. The CDR3 consists of 13 residues. The germline V gene has CDR1 SNHLY and CDR2 FYNNEI. The V and J ends lost 7 bases and 2 bases respectively, with 8 bases between them. CDR3 amino acids: CASMNTNTGELFF. The CDR3 nucleotides are TGTGCCAGCATGAACACAAACACCGGGGAGCTGTTTTTT. The complete variable domain, with remaining parts taken from reference TRBV2 and TRBJ2-2, reads EPEVTQTPSHQVTQMGQEVILRCVPISNHLYFYWYRQILGQKVEFLVSFYNNEISEKSEIFDDQFSVERPDGSNFTLKIRSTKLEDSAMYFCASMNTNTGELFFGEGSRLTVL.

The CDR3 protein is CASSVDWRTGPNYGYTF. Written as DNA, the CDR3 is TGTGCCAGCAGCGTAGATTGGCGGACAGGGCCTAACTATGGCTACACCTTC. The chain uses TRBV9 and TRBJ1-2, with 8 bases lining up with TRBD1. The CDR3 has 17 residues. The junction had 7 bases not matched to a gene; V was cut back by 0 bases and J by 0 bases. CDR1 and CDR2 (germline): SGDLS, YYNGEE.